The 5 T cell receptor beta chains in this list originate from one sample, sequenced in a study of Graves' ophthalmopathy and Graves' hyperthyroidism. The sequenced template was RNA, covering the TCR beta CDR3 region. The authors performed first-round RT-PCR with HTBI primers and then a second-round multiplex PCR. TCRdb itself ran the multiplex PCR reads through MiXCR, one entry per CDR3 protein. The sample yields some 380,000 distinct CDR3 sequences, 15% seen once. The specimen sequenced was peripheral blood. These TCRs come from a young woman with stable Graves' hyperthyroidism.

The CDR3 DNA is TGCAGTGCTAGAGCCCCTCTCGGGGGAAACACTGAAGCTTTCTTT. Amino acid sequence: CSARAPLGGNTEAFF. J is TRBJ1-1 and V is TRBV20-1; weak D call: TRBD1 (5 bases). V dropped 1 base and J dropped 2 bases, with 14 bases sitting between them. Germline lookup yields CDR1 DFQATT and CDR2 SNEGSKA (reference sequence). The CDR3 has 15 residues.

This clonotype appeared a few times. The J gene is TRBJ1-1, the V gene TRBV6-1; D remains unclear. The length of the CDR3 is 14 residues. With 7 bases removed from V and 0 bases from J, the gap between germline ends came to 12 bases. From germline, CDR1 is MNHNS and CDR2 SASEGT. Written as DNA, the CDR3 is TGTGCCAGCACCACCGACACATTGAACACTGAAGCTTTCTTT. Its protein is CASTTDTLNTEAFF.

Many counts were recorded for this clonotype. This chain connects TRBV19 to TRBJ2-7, with 8 positions matching TRBD2. The CDR3 is 14 amino acids. With 5 bases clipped from V and 4 bases from J, the junction kept 7 bases outside the gene matches. Germline CDR1 is LNHDA and CDR2 is SQIVND (reference sequence). The CDR3, as DNA: TGTGCCAGTAGTTCGGGGGGGTCTCGGTACGAGCAGTACTTC. Translated, it gives CASSSGGSRYEQYF.

This clonotype was found a few times. This chain links TRBV5-1 with TRBJ1-1, with D maybe TRBD1 (5 bases). Trimming took off 2 bases at V and 3 bases at J, with 17 bases between the two ends. CDR3 length: 16 amino acids. Germline V CDR1 and CDR2: SGHRS, YFSETQ. This CDR3 reads CASSFLAAGRDTEAFF. The DNA for the CDR3 is TGCGCCAGCAGCTTTCTGGCGGCAGGGAGGGACACTGAAGCTTTCTTT.

This clonotype was recorded at least ten times. Just one base apart from a much larger clone, this may be a read error. The rearrangement links TRBV6-5 to TRBJ2-5, with 7 positions matching TRBD1. The length of the CDR3 is 12 residues. Germline V gene lookup returns CDR1 MNHEY and CDR2 SVGAGI. V was clipped by 5 bases and J by 4 bases; unmatched bases: 1. The CDR3 spells CASSNRGETQYF. CDR3 sequence (DNA): TGTGCCAGCAGTAACAGGGGAGAGACCCAGTACTTC.